This TCR beta chain was recovered during a study of cytomegalovirus exposure and HLA in healthy donors. General study points: Most TCR sequences were rare, but some public TCRs occurred in many donors. A classifier reportedly called cytomegalovirus status with high sensitivity and specificity.

From germline, CDR1 is SGHRS and CDR2 YFSETQ. The CDR3 loop spans 14 amino acids. Trimming removed 3 bases from V and 13 bases from J; junction bases left unmatched: 8. Primers included in the PCR were 60 Vbeta and 13 Jbeta primers. Original processing methods: A later analysis counted 65 million to 95 million unique TCR beta chains, 9.5 million to 13 million shared. Measured with immunoSEQ multiplex PCR; TCRdb has only the in-frame clones, and not every one. Clonal size and the V and J genes are those of that table, whereas D and trimming came from the DNA. This table has about 150,000 clones, around 75% appearing once. This clone was detected once. No antigen is known for it.

The V call is TRBV5-1, the J call TRBJ2-1; 12 positions agree with TRBD1. Specimen: PBMCs. The TCR originated in a young man in good health and CMV-seropositive. As DNA, the CDR3 is TGCGCCAGCAGCTGGGGGACAGGGGGCGGAATACAGTTCTTC. Protein sequence: CASSWGTGGGIQFF.